The 17 T cell receptor beta chains below come from one sample, sequenced in a study of cytomegalovirus exposure and HLA in healthy donors. The PCR contained 60 Vbeta and 13 Jbeta primers. Sequenced by immunoSEQ multiplex PCR; TCRdb stores in-frame clones only, minus some. The sample records some 78,000 clones, 75% to 85% being singletons. Sequenced: PBMCs. Receptors were obtained from a man aged 45-65 years in good health and CMV-seropositive.

This sequence joins TRBV4-1 and TRBJ2-7; 8 positions agree with TRBD2. Germline V gives CDR1 MGHRA, CDR2 YSYEKL. V was pared by 2 bases and J by 2 bases, with 14 bases of the junction left unmatched. This CDR3 region has 18 residues. The CDR3 reads CASSQLGGISGAPYEQYF. The CDR3 DNA reads as TGCGCCAGCAGCCAACTGGGAGGAATTAGCGGGGCCCCCTACGAGCAGTACTTC.

This clone was recorded only once. The rearrangement joins TRBV27 to TRBJ1-3; possibly TRBD1 for D (6 bases). The germline V gene has CDR1 MNHEY and CDR2 SMNVEV (reference sequence). Trimming removed 5 bases from V and 2 bases from J, with 10 bases in between. This CDR3 spans 14 amino acids. The CDR3 DNA follows: TGTGCCAGCAGTATCACAGGGACTGGAAACACCATATATTTT. The encoded protein is CASSITGTGNTIYF.

The chain links TRBV6-6 to TRBJ2-7; 12 bases map to TRBD1. The CDR3 is 15 amino acids. J was trimmed by 4 bases and V by 4 bases; bases with no gene match: 5. The germline gives CDR1 MNHNY, CDR2 SVGAGI (reference sequence). Here the CDR3 DNA reads TGTGCCAGCAGTTCCGGGACAGGGGGCAGTTACGAGCAGTACTTC. Protein sequence: CASSSGTGGSYEQYF.

V and J are TRBV5-1 and TRBJ2-2, with D possibly matching TRBD2 (7 bases). V was clipped by 0 bases and J by 4 bases, with 10 bases between them. Germline CDR1 SGHRS, CDR2 YFSETQ. The CDR3 sequence is 15 residues long. Here the CDR3 reads CASSLAGGATGELFF. CDR3 DNA: TGCGCCAGCAGCTTGGCTGGGGGGGCCACCGGGGAGCTGTTTTTT.

The chain links TRBV5-1 to TRBJ2-5; D possibly corresponds to TRBD1 (6 bases). The CDR3 is 16 residues long. CDR1 is SGHRS, CDR2 YFSETQ, per germline. Trimming left V 6 bases short and J 2 bases short, with 20 bases between. CDR3 coding DNA: TGCGCCAGCAAGGGCAAGAGTCACAGGGAACAAGAGACCCAGTACTTC. It is translated as CASKGKSHREQETQYF.

As concerns this clone: The DNA is omitted, as the CDR3 cannot be located on it reliably, and the CDR3 follows TCRdb's listing. This sequence joins TRBV6-5 and TRBJ1-2. The CDR3 is 11 residues long, counting both termini. Germline V lookup: CDR1 MNHEY, CDR2 SVGAGI. The CDR3 loop is CATWRGYGCTF.

The V gene is TRBV28, the J gene TRBJ1-6; TRBD1 aligns across 11 bases. The V gene end was trimmed by 4 bases and the J gene end by 5 bases; junction bases not matched to a gene: 10. The germline gives CDR1 MDHEN, CDR2 SYDVKM. The CDR3 has 18 amino acids. The CDR3 DNA follows: TGTGCCAGCAGTTCCCCGGACAGGGGGCGATGGGATAATTCACCCCTCCACTTT. Translation: CASSSPDRGRWDNSPLHF.

This clone occurred a few times. This chain joins TRBV7-6 and TRBJ2-2, with TRBD1 identical over 10 bases. The CDR3 is 17 residues long. Trimming at V came to 3 bases and at J to 6 bases, leaving 10 bases not matched to a gene. Germline loops: CDR1 SGHVS, CDR2 FNYEAQ. In DNA form, the CDR3 reads TGTGCCAGCAGCTTGGCTGACAGGGGGCGAAAACCCGGGGAGCTGTTTTTT. Its translation is CASSLADRGRKPGELFF.

The gene calls are TRBV6-6 and TRBJ1-5; 10 nucleotides line up with TRBD1. V shed 5 bases, J shed 9 bases, and the junction held 7 bases outside the gene matches. The CDR3 contains 14 residues. The germline V gene encodes CDR1 MNHNY and CDR2 SVGAGI (reference sequence). The chain's CDR3 is CASSDKDRGWPQHF. DNA of the CDR3: TGTGCCAGCAGTGACAAGGACAGGGGGTGGCCCCAGCATTTT.

In nucleotides, the CDR3 is TGCGCCAGCAGCCAAGATCAGCGAGCAGGGGATACCTATGGCTACACCTTC. Protein sequence: CASSQDQRAGDTYGYTF. This sequence joins TRBV4-1 and TRBJ1-2; D possibly corresponds to TRBD1 (6 bases). CDR1 is MGHRA and CDR2 is YSYEKL in the germline V gene. The V end was cut by 0 bases, the J end by 4 bases, with 18 bases between. The CDR3 runs 17 residues.

This clone was seen once. The chain employs TRBV7-9 and TRBJ2-1; 10 bases match TRBD2. CDR1 and CDR2 from the germline V gene are SEHNR and FQNEAQ (reference sequence). The CDR3 is 17 residues long. The trim removed 4 bases at V and 7 bases at J, leaving 13 bases unmatched. The CDR3: CASSSRQRTSGFNEQFF. CDR3 nucleotides: TGTGCCAGCAGCTCAAGACAAAGGACTAGCGGTTTTAATGAGCAGTTCTTC.

The chain recombines TRBV6-5 with TRBJ1-4; D perhaps matches TRBD1 (5 bases). CDR1 and CDR2 from the germline V gene are MNHEY and SVGAGI. This CDR3 comprises 16 residues. The germline V and J ends were trimmed by 0 bases and 6 bases, with 14 bases remaining between them. The CDR3 nucleotides read TGTGCCAGCAGTTACTCCCCCGGGGCGGGAGATGAAAAACTGTTTTTT. Residues: CASSYSPGAGDEKLFF.

The chain carries TRBV15 and TRBJ2-7; 10 nucleotides agree with TRBD1. CDR1 and CDR2 (germline): LNHNV, YYDKDF (reference sequence). V dropped 1 base and J dropped 4; count of bases not matched to a gene: 4. The CDR3 loop spans 15 amino acids. DNA of the CDR3: TGTGCCACCAGCAGAGGGACAGGGGGACGTTACGAGCAGTACTTC. It yields the protein CATSRGTGGRYEQYF.

V gene TRBV19 combines with J gene TRBJ2-7; D perhaps matches TRBD2 (6 bases). Germline CDR1 reads LNHDA; CDR2 reads SQIVND (reference sequence). V lost 1 base, J lost 2 bases, and 12 bases lay in between. The CDR3 loop spans 15 amino acids. In DNA, the CDR3 is TGTGCCAGTAGTATAGGTCACGGGGGTGCCTACGAGCAGTACTTC. Its translation is CASSIGHGGAYEQYF. Full variable domain (rest looked up from reference TRBV19 and TRBJ2-7): DGGITQSPKYLFRKEGQNVTLSCEQNLNHDAMYWYRQDPGQGLRLIYYSQIVNDFQKGDIAEGYSVSREKKESFPLTVTSAQKNPTAFYLCASSIGHGGAYEQYFGPGTRLTVT.

The chain joins TRBV27 to TRBJ1-4, with 7 bases matching TRBD1. J gave up 6 bases and V 2 bases, and 3 bases lay outside the gene matches. This CDR3 has 14 amino acids. Germline-derived CDR1 and CDR2 are MNHEY and SMNVEV (reference sequence). The CDR3 DNA sequence: TGTGCCAGCAGTTTAGACAGGGACCATGAAAAACTGTTTTTT. Translated: CASSLDRDHEKLFF.

The V and J genes are TRBV9 and TRBJ2-5, with 7 bases identical to TRBD2. Matching the DNA end better, TRBJ2-7 makes the J call doubtful. The CDR3 has 14 residues. The germline V gene has CDR1 SGDLS and CDR2 YYNGEE. Written as DNA, the CDR3 is TGTGCCAGCGCCCCCCTCGGGGGGAACTACGAGCAGTACTTC. Translation: CASAPLGGNYEQYF.

DNA for the CDR3: TGTGCCTGGAGTGAGGGGACAGAAGATTCACCCCTCCACTTT. Its translation: CAWSEGTEDSPLHF. The chain has TRBV30 and TRBJ1-6; 7 bases align to TRBD1. Germline trimming cut 1 base from V and 8 bases from J; bases unmatched to any gene: 5. This CDR3 has 14 amino acids. Per the germline V gene, CDR1 is GTSNPN and CDR2 is SVGIG (reference sequence).